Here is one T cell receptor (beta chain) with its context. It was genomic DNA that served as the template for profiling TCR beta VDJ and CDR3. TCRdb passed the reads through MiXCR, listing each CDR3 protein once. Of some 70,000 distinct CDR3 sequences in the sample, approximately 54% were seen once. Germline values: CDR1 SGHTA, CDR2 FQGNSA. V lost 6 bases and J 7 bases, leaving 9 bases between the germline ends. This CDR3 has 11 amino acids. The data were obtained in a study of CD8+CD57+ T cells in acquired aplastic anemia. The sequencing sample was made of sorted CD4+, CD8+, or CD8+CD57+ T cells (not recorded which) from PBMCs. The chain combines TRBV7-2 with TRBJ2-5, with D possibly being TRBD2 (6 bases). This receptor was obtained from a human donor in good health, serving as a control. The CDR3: CASRTAGTQYF. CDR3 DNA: TGTGCCAGCAGGACAGCGGGGACCCAGTACTTC.